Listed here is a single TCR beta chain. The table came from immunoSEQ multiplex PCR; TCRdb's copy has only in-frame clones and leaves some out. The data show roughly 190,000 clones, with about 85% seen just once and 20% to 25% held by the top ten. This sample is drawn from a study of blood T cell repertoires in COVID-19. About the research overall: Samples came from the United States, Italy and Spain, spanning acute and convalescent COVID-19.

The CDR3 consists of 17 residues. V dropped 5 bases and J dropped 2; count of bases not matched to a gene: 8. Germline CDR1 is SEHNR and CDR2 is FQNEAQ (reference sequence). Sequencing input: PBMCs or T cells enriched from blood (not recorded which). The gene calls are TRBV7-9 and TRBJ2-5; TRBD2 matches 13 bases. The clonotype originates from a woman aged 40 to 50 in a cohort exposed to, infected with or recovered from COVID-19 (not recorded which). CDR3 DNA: TGTGCCAGCAGCACGGGACTAGCGGGGTACGATCAAGAGACCCAGTACTTC. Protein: CASSTGLAGYDQETQYF.